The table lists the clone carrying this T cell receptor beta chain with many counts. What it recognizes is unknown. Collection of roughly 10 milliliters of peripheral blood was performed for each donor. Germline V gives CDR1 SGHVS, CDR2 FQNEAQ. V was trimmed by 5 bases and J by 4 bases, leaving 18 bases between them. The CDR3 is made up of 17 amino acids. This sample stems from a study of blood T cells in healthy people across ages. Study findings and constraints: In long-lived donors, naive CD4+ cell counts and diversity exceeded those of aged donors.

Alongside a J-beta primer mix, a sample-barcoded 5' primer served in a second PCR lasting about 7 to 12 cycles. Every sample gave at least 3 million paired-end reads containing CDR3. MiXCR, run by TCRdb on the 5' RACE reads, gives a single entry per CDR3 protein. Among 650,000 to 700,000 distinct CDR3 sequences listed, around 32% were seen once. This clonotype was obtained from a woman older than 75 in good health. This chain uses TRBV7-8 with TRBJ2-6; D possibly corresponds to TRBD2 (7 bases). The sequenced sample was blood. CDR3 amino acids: CASSAFGGARGANVLTF. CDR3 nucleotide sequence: TGTGCCAGCAGCGCGTTTGGGGGGGCGCGAGGGGCCAACGTCCTGACTTTC.